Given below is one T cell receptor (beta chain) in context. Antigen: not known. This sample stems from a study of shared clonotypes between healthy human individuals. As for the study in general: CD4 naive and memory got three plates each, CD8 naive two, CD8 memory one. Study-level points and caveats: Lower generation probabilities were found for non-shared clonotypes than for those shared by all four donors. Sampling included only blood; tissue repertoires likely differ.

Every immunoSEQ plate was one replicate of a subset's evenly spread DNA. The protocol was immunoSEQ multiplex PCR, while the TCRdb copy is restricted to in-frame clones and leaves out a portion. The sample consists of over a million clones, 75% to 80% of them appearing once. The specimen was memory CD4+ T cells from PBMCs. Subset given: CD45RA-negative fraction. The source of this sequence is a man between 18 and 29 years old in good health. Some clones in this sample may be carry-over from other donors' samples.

In DNA form, the CDR3 reads TGCGCCAGCAGCTTTCTAGCGGGTGCCTCCTACAATGAGCAGTTCTTC. The encoded protein is CASSFLAGASYNEQFF. The rearrangement uses TRBV5-1 and TRBJ2-1, with 8 bases fitting TRBD2. CDR1 SGHRS and CDR2 YFSETQ come from the germline V gene. V shed 2 bases, J shed 0 bases, and the junction held 4 bases outside the gene matches. This CDR3 is built from 16 residues.